This TCR beta chain emerged from a study of OX40 agonist ivuxolimab in advanced cancers. About the investigation overall: Ivuxolimab, which targeted the costimulatory receptor OX40 (CD134), was an agonistic, fully human IgG2 monoclonal antibody. Intravenous ivuxolimab was administered to patients every 2 weeks at six dose levels: 0.01, 0.1, 0.3, 1.5, 3 and 10 mg/kg. Of the approximately 53 patients in dose escalation, approximately 20 had hepatocellular carcinoma, about 15 had melanoma, 9 had renal cell carcinoma and 9 had head and neck cancer. In the dose-escalation cohort, roughly four fifths of patients were male, and the mean age was about 55 years, with a range of about 23 to 85. Patients were allowed to have had prior anti-PD-1, anti-PD-L1 or anti-CTLA-4 therapy, and about 40% of the dose-escalation patients had been treated with checkpoint inhibitors. Three dose-escalation patients achieved partial responses, one with hepatocellular carcinoma and two with cutaneous melanoma. Peripheral TCRbeta sequencing aimed to test whether ivuxolimab altered TCR sequence diversity and caused clonal T-cell expansion. The paper describes the monotherapy dose-escalation part (N of about 50 patients) of the phase I trial of ivuxolimab.

Overall results and qualifications from the work: The antigen specificity of the clonally expanded peripheral T cells was not determined. Clonal expansion of both CD4+ and CD8+ blood T cells was observed from baseline to week 6 at doses 0.1 to 3.0 mg/kg. In partial responders in the 0.1-3.0 mg/kg groups, normalized peripheral clonal expansion was found to be among the lowest, especially among CD8+ T cells. Low levels of normalized T-cell clonal expansion were also seen in some patients who did not respond. After ivuxolimab, CD8+ T cells had more expanded clones than CD4+ T cells on average.

For sequencing of the TCRbeta CDR3 region, genomic DNA was extracted from the sorted cells. The immunoSEQ Assay was used for sequencing of TCRbeta CDR3 regions. Drawn from immuneACCESS, this table holds only the in-frame rearrangements with V and J called that TCRdb kept. Clones are partly lost; checked studies trace under half to an unresolved V gene and leave the rest unexplained. The table for this sample lists tens of thousands of clones; about 86% of them were counted only once. The ten largest account for nearly 4.5% of the sample. The trim is 1 base for V and 9 bases for J, with a gap of 10 bases between the germline ends. CDR1 and CDR2, looked up from the germline V gene, are SGHNT and YENEEA. The CDR3 holds 14 amino acids from the cysteine to the phenylalanine. Kept here is only the CDR3 DNA, which spans 42 bases and is read in frame from base 1. Patients with a history of autoimmune disease or receiving systemic immunosuppression were excluded from the trial. Peripheral blood for TCR sequencing was collected from all dose cohorts at baseline, on cycle 4 day 1, and on cycle 7 day 1. The samples were taken from a phase I, first-in-human, multicenter, open-label dose-escalation trial of ivuxolimab. Adults with locally advanced or metastatic melanoma, renal cell carcinoma, hepatocellular carcinoma or head and neck squamous cell carcinoma were enrolled in the trial. Before TCR sequencing, CD4+ T cells and CD8+ T cells from peripheral blood were sorted into separate populations.

As concerns this clone: This receptor's antigen is unknown. No clone much larger than this one lies a single base away; base qualities are absent.

The source material was CD4+ or CD8+ T cells sorted from blood, sampled in a trial of the OX40 agonist ivuxolimab. The chain joins TRBV11-3 to TRBJ2-6, with no confidently assigned D gene. This TCR came from an adult with an advanced solid tumor such as melanoma, head and neck, liver or kidney cancer. The base sequence is TGTGCCAGCAGCTTAGGGTCTGGAGTCAACGTCCTGACTTTC. The translation is CASSLGSGVNVLTF.